This T cell receptor beta chain was sequenced for a study of shared clonotypes between healthy human individuals. The CDR3 length is 12 residues. V dropped 3 bases and J dropped 7 bases, with 7 bases sitting between them. The germline V gene encodes CDR1 SNHLY and CDR2 FYNNEI. The protocol was immunoSEQ multiplex PCR, while the TCRdb copy is restricted to in-frame clones and leaves out a portion. The table has 740,000 or so clones, 60% to 75% seen once. The sequence was collected from a woman in her 30s in good health. The chain joins TRBV2 to TRBJ1-5; D gene ambiguous. The source material was memory CD4+ T cells sorted from blood. Indicated subset: CD45RA-negative fraction. The chain's CDR3 is CASSDVRQPQHF. The CDR3 nucleotides are TGTGCCAGCAGTGATGTGAGGCAGCCCCAGCATTTT.